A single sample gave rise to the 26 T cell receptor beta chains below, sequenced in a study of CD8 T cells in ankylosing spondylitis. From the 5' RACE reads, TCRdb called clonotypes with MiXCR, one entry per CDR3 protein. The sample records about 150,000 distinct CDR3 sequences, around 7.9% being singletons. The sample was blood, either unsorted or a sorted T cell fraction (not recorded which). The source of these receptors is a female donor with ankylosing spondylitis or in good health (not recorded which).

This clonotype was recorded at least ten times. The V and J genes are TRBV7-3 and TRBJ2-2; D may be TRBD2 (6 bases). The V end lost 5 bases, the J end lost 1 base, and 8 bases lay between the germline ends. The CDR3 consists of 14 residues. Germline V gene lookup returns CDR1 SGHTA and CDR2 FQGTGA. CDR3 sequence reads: CASSRDLNTGELFF. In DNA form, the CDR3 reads TGTGCCAGCAGCCGGGACTTGAACACCGGGGAGCTGTTTTTT.

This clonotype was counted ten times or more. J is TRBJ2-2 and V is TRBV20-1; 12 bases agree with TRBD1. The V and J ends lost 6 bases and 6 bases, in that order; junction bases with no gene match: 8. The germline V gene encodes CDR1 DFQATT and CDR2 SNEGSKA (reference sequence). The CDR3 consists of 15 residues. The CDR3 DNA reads TGCAGTGCCCAAGATCGGGACAGGGGGCCCGGGGAGCTGTTTTTT. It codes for CSAQDRDRGPGELFF.

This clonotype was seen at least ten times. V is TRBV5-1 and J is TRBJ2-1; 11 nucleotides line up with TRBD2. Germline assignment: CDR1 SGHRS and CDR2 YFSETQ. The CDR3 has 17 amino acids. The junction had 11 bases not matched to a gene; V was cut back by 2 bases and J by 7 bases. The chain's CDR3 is CASSFSLTSGGGNEQFF. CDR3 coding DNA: TGCGCCAGCAGCTTTTCCCTAACTAGCGGGGGAGGGAATGAGCAGTTCTTC.

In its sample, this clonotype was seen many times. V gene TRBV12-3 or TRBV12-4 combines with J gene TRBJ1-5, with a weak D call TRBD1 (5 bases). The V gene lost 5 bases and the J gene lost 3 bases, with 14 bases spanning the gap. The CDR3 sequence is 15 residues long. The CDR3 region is CASSPGTQLNQPQHF. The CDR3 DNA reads TGTGCCAGCAGTCCAGGGACCCAGCTCAATCAGCCCCAGCATTTT.

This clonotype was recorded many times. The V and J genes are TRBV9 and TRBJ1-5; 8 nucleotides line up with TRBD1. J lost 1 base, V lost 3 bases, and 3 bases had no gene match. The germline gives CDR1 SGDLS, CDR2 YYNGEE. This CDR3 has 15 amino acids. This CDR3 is CASSAQGASNQPQHF. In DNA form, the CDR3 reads TGTGCCAGCAGCGCCCAGGGGGCGAGCAATCAGCCCCAGCATTTT.

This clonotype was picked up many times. The CDR3 reads CASSLQGFDEQFF. CDR3 bases: TGCGCCAGCAGCCTACAGGGGTTCGATGAGCAGTTCTTC. The chain has TRBV5-1 and TRBJ2-1, with 7 bases identical to TRBD1. The CDR3 extends over 13 amino acids. CDR1 and CDR2 (germline): SGHRS, YFSETQ. Trimming at V came to 4 bases and at J to 8 bases, leaving 6 bases not matched to a gene.

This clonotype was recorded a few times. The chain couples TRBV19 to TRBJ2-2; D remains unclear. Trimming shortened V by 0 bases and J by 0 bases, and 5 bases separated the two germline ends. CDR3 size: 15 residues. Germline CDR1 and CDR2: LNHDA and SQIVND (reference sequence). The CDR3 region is CASSIDPSNTGELFF. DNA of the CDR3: TGTGCCAGTAGTATAGATCCGTCGAACACCGGGGAGCTGTTTTTT.

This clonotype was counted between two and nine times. The CDR3 reads CASSSGQNYEQYF. CDR3 bases: TGTGCCAGCAGCTCGGGACAGAACTACGAGCAGTACTTC. The rearrangement uses TRBV7-9 and TRBJ2-7; 7 positions agree with TRBD1. Germline V gene sequence: CDR1 SEHNR, CDR2 FQNEAQ (reference sequence). J was trimmed by 3 bases and V by 4 bases; bases with no gene match: 3. The CDR3 consists of 13 residues. The full variable domain, completed using reference TRBV7-9 and TRBJ2-7, is DTGVSQNPRHKITKRGQNVTFRCDPISEHNRLYWYRQTLGQGPEFLTYFQNEAQLEKSRLLSDRFSAERPKGSFSTLEIQRTEQGDSAMYLCASSSGQNYEQYFGPGTRLTVT.

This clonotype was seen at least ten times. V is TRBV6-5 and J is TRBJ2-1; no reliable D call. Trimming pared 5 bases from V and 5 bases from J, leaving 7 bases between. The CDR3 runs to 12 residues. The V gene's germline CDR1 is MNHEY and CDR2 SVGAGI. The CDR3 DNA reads TGTGCCAGCAGTACCCAAAACAATGAGCAGTTCTTC. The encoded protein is CASSTQNNEQFF.

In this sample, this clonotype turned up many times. The chain's CDR3 is CSARDPRGEAYGYTF. In DNA form, the CDR3 reads TGCAGTGCTAGAGATCCGAGGGGGGAGGCCTATGGCTACACCTTC. This rearrangement joins TRBV20-1 to TRBJ1-2, with D tentatively TRBD1 (6 bases). The CDR3 has 15 amino acids. CDR1 and CDR2 from the germline V gene are DFQATT and SNEGSKA (reference sequence). V gave up 0 bases and J gave up 4 bases, with 15 bases separating them.

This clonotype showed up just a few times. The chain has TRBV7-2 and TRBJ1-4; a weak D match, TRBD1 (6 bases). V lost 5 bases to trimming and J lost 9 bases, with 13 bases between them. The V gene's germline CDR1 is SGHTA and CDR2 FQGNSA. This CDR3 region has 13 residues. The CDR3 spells CASSPGDRKKLFF. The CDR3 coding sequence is TGTGCCAGCAGCCCAGGGGATAGAAAAAAACTGTTTTTT.

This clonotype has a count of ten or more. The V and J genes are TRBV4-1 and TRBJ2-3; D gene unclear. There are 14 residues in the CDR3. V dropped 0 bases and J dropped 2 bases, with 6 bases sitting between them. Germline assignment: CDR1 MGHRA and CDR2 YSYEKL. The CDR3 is CASSQDLDTDTQYF. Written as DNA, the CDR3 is TGCGCCAGCAGCCAAGACCTGGACACAGATACGCAGTATTTT.

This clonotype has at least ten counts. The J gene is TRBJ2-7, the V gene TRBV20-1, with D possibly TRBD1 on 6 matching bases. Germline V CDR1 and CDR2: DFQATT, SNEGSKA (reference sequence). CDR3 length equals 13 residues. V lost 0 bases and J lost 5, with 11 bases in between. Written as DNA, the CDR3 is TGCAGTGCTAGAGAAGCTAGGGGGAACGAGCAGTACTTC. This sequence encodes CSAREARGNEQYF.

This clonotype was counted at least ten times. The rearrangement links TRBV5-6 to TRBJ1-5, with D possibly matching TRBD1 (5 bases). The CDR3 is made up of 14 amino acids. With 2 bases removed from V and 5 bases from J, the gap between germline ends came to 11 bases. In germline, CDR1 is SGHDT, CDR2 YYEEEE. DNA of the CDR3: TGTGCCAGCAGCTTTAAGGGGCTAGATCAGCCCCAGCATTTT. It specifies CASSFKGLDQPQHF.

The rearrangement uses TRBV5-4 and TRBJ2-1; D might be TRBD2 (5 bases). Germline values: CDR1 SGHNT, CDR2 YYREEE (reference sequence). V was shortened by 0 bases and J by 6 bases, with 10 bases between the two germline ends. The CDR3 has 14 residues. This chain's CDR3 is CASSLGGNLNEQFF. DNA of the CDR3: TGTGCCAGCAGCTTGGGAGGGAATCTCAATGAGCAGTTCTTC.

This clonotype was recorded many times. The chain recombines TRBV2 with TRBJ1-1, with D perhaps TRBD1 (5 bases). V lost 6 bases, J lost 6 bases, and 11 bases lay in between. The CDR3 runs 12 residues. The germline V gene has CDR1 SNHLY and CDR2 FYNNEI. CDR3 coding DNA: TGTGCCAGCAGCCTTGGGGCCCCTGAAGCTTTCTTT. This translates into CASSLGAPEAFF.

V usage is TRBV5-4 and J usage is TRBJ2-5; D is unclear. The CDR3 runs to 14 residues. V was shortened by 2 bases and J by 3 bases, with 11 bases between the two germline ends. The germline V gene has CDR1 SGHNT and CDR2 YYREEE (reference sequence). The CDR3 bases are TGTGCCAGCAGCTTTAGACGTGGGAAAGAGACCCAGTACTTC. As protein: CASSFRRGKETQYF.

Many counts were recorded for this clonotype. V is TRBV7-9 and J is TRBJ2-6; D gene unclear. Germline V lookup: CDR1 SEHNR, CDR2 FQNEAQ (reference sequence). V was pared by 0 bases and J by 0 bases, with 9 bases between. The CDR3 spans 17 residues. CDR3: CASSLASRVSGANVLTF. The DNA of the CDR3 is TGTGCCAGCAGCTTAGCGTCTAGGGTCTCTGGGGCCAACGTCCTGACTTTC.

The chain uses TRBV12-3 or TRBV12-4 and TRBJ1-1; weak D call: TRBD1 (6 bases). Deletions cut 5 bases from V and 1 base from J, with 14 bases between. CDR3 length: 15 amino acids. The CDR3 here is CASSAPGHGNTEAFF. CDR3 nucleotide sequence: TGTGCCAGCAGTGCGCCGGGACACGGGAACACTGAAGCTTTCTTT.

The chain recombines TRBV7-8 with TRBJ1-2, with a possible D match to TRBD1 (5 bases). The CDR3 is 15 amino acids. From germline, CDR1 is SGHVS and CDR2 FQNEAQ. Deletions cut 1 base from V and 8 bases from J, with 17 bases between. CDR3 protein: CASSLEVGRDHGYTF. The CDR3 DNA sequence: TGTGCCAGCAGCTTAGAAGTCGGCAGGGATCACGGCTACACCTTC.

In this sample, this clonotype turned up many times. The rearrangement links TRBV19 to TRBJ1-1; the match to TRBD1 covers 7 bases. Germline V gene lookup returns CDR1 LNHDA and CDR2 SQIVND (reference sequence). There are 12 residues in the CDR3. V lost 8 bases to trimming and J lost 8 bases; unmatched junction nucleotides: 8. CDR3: CASRQGRNEAFF. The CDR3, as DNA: TGTGCCAGTCGACAGGGTAGGAACGAAGCTTTCTTT.

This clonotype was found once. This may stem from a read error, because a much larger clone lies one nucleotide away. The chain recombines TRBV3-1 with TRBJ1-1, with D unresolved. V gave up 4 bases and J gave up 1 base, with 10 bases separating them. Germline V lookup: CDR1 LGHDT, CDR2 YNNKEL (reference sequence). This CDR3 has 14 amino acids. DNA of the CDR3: TGTGCCAGCAGCCCCAGCATCGGGAACACTGAAGCTTTCTTT. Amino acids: CASSPSIGNTEAFF.

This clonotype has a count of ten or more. For the CDR3, the DNA is TGTGCCATCAGCTTGGAGGGGGTTGAGCAGTTCTTC. Protein sequence: CAISLEGVEQFF. The chain combines TRBV10-3 with TRBJ2-1; possibly TRBD1 or TRBD2 for D (6 bases each). This CDR3 has 12 residues. The germline gives CDR1 ENHRY, CDR2 SYGVKD. Trimming took off 6 bases at V and 9 bases at J, with 12 bases between the two ends.

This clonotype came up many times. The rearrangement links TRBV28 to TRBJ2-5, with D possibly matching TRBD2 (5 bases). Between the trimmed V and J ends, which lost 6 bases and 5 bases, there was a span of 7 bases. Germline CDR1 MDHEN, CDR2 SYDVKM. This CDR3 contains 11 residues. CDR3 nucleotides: TGTGCCAGCAGAGGAGGCGAGACCCAGTACTTC. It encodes CASRGGETQYF.

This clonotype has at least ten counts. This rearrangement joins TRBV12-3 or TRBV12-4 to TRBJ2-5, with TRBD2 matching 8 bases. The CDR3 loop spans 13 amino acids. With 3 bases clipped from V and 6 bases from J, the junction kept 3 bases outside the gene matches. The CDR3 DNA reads TGTGCCAGCAGTTTTGGCGGGGGGAAGACCCAGTACTTC. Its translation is CASSFGGGKTQYF.

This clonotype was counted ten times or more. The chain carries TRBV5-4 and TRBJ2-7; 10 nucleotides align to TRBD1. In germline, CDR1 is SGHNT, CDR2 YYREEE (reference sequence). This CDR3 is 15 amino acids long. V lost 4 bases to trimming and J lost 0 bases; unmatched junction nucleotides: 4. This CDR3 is CASSQDRGYSYEQYF. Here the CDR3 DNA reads TGTGCCAGCAGCCAGGACAGGGGGTACTCCTACGAGCAGTACTTC.